The entry that follows covers one T cell receptor beta chain sequence. V trimming: 5 bases; J trimming: 3 bases; junction bases outside the gene matches: 22. Germline assignment: CDR1 MNHEY and CDR2 SVGAGI. The CDR3 consists of 20 residues. The data stem from a study of blood T cells in healthy people across ages. Using a J-beta primer mix together with a sample-barcoded 5' primer, a second PCR was run for roughly 6 to 12 cycles. No fewer than 3 million CDR3-containing paired-end reads came from each sample. One entry per CDR3 protein results from TCRdb running MiXCR on the 5' RACE reads. Here the sample spans hundreds of thousands of distinct CDR3 sequences, about 21% being singletons.

The sample was blood. This TCR came from a man between 65 and 79 years old in good health. The chain uses TRBV6-5 and TRBJ1-2; TRBD1 agrees at 9 bases. The CDR3 loop is CASSHTSPQSGQGRYYGYTF. The DNA for the CDR3 is TGTGCCAGCAGTCACACGTCGCCCCAATCTGGACAGGGGCGTTACTATGGCTACACCTTC.